This T cell receptor beta chain was recovered during a study of blood T cell repertoires in COVID-19. On the study more broadly: The origin of the acute and convalescent COVID-19 samples was the United States, Italy and Spain. T cells, B-cell-depleted T cells, or PBMCs provided the cDNA or gDNA that served as material.

Original processing methods: Amplifying reference gene primers gave estimates of nucleated cell counts. Profiling relied on immunoSEQ multiplex PCR, and the TCRdb table lists in-frame clones only, not all of them. V and J calls and clone size are copied from that table; D and trimming were computed from the DNA. The sample yields 35,000 to 50,000 clones, just over 85% seen once. V shed 5 bases and J shed 0 bases, with 11 bases lying between them. This CDR3 is 15 amino acids long. Germline CDR1 reads SEHNR; CDR2 reads FQNEAQ (reference sequence). This clone was counted a few times. This sequence was found in a man aged 55-75 years with active COVID-19. The V and J genes are TRBV7-9 and TRBJ2-1; unclear D gene. Sequences were obtained from peripheral blood. CDR3 coding DNA: TGTGCCAGCAGCCCAGCATGGAGCTCCTACAATGAGCAGTTCTTC. Protein sequence: CASSPAWSSYNEQFF.